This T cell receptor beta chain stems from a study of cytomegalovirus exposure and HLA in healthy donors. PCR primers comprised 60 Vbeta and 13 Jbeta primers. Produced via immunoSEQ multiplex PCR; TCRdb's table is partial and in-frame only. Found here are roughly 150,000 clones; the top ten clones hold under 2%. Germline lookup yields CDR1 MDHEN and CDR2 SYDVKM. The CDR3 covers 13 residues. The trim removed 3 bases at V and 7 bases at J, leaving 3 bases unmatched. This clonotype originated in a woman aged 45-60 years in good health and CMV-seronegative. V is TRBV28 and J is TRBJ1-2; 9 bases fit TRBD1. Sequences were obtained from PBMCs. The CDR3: CASSLNRGLGYTF. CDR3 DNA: TGTGCCAGCAGTTTGAACAGGGGGCTTGGCTACACCTTC.